This TCR beta chain originates from a study of T cell changes during pregnancy in multiple sclerosis (dated by TCRdb to the late 2010s). Concerning the study at large: In women with multiple sclerosis, the researchers looked at how the T cell repertoire shifted as pregnancy progressed.

The library was generated by the immunoSEQ multiplex PCR assay. TCRdb re-hosts the immuneACCESS table, in-frame sequences only. Its copies lack some clones; in the studies checked, an unresolved V gene accounts for under half of them, and the cause for the rest is not known. For this sample there are 60,000 or so clones; roughly 87% appear just once. Clones ranked in the top ten supply more than 2% of the sample. Concerning this clone: Its antigen target is currently unknown. Per-base quality was not reported, and no clone a single base away is much larger than it.

This sequence originates from a female donor in good health, enrolled as a control in a pregnancy study. The material sequenced was peripheral blood, taken in the second trimester of pregnancy.

The CDR3 protein sequence reads: CASSSGLPYEQYF. The nucleotides read TGTGCCAGCAGTTCCGGACTGCCCTACGAGCAGTACTTC. The rearranged segments are TRBV27 and TRBJ2-7, with TRBD2 as a weak D call on 5 bases. CDR1 is given as MNHEY and CDR2 as SMNVEV, both from the germline V gene (reference sequence). Measured from the cysteine to the phenylalanine, the CDR3 is 13 residues long. Only the CDR3 DNA stays, 39 bases, in frame from base 1. V and J are truncated by 4 bases and 2 bases respectively, leaving an intervening sequence of 9 bases.